This entry concerns a single TCR beta chain. This record belongs to a study of PD-L1 blockade in urothelial cancer. On the study more broadly: At 3 weeks (second dose) and 6 weeks after starting treatment, blood was analyzed.

From germline, CDR1 is MDHEN and CDR2 SYDVKM. The CDR3 consists of 16 residues. Trimming took 5 bases from V and 6 from J, leaving 19 bases between them. Synthetic templates analogous to TCR were spiked into all PCRs individually. The data were produced by immunoSEQ multiplex PCR, yet TCRdb's version contains in-frame clones alone and is incomplete. This sample has about 52,000 clones; about 75% occur once, and the top ten carry 3.5% to 4.5%. Time point of the sample: pretreatment peripheral blood. The chain combines TRBV28 with TRBJ1-4; perhaps TRBD1 as D (6 bases). The sequenced sample was PBMCs, obtained around atezolizumab (anti-PD-L1) treatment. This TCR derives from a man in his 70s with urothelial cancer. The CDR3 here is CASSEGGARRDEKLFF. CDR3 coding DNA: TGTGCCAGCAGTGAGGGGGGGGCGAGGCGGGATGAAAAACTGTTTTTT.